Below are 20 T cell receptor beta chains sequenced from a single sample in a study of blood T cell repertoires in COVID-19. The assay was immunoSEQ multiplex PCR, and TCRdb's table has in-frame clones only and misses some. The table includes about 89,000 clones, 65% to 80% detected once. Specimen: peripheral blood. These receptors originate from a human donor in a cohort sampled during active COVID-19.

The chain is built from TRBV7-8 and TRBJ2-5; 12 bases agree with TRBD2. V was pared by 2 bases and J by 4 bases, with 2 bases of the junction left unmatched. The germline V gene has CDR1 SGHVS and CDR2 FQNEAQ. The CDR3 has 15 residues. CDR3 residues: CASSLLAGGAETQYF. The CDR3 DNA is TGTGCCAGCAGCTTACTAGCGGGAGGGGCAGAGACCCAGTACTTC.

This sequence joins TRBV20-1 and TRBJ1-5; TRBD1 aligns across 9 bases. This CDR3 has 14 amino acids. Germline CDR1 and CDR2: DFQATT and SNEGSKA (reference sequence). V lost 6 bases and J lost 5; bases outside the gene matches: 8. The CDR3 spells CSASPGQGYQPQHF. The CDR3, as DNA: TGCAGTGCCAGTCCGGGACAGGGATATCAGCCCCAGCATTTT.

V and J are TRBV29-1 and TRBJ2-3; 9 positions match TRBD2. CDR3 length: 17 residues. Unmatched junction bases numbered 11, after V lost 2 bases and J lost 2 bases. Germline lookup yields CDR1 SQVTM and CDR2 ANQGSEA. The CDR3 loop is CSVESHWVAGATDTQYF. The CDR3 coding sequence is TGCAGCGTTGAAAGCCACTGGGTAGCGGGGGCCACAGATACGCAGTATTTT.

The V and J genes are TRBV11-2 and TRBJ2-3, with 13 bases lining up with TRBD2. With 5 bases clipped from V and 4 bases from J, the junction kept 6 bases outside the gene matches. Looked up from germline, CDR1 is SGHAT and CDR2 is FQNNGV. The CDR3 runs to 16 residues. CDR3 in DNA: TGTGCCAGCAGCGGACTAGCGGGAGTGGTTCCAGATACGCAGTATTTT. Its protein is CASSGLAGVVPDTQYF.

The gene calls are TRBV15 and TRBJ1-1; D gene uncertain. Trimming took 0 bases from V and 5 from J, leaving 7 bases between them. Per germline, CDR1 LNHNV and CDR2 YYDKDF (reference sequence). The CDR3 consists of 13 residues. This chain's CDR3 is CATSRDQVTEAFF. The DNA of the CDR3 is TGTGCCACCAGCAGAGATCAGGTTACTGAAGCTTTCTTT.

The gene calls are TRBV6-5 and TRBJ2-7; 11 bases map to TRBD1. Germline V gives CDR1 MNHEY, CDR2 SVGAGI. The ends lost 6 bases at V and 0 bases at J; junction bases unmatched: 4. CDR3 length equals 15 residues. The CDR3 loop is CASSTGQGGSYEQYF. CDR3 sequence (DNA): TGTGCCAGCAGCACGGGACAGGGGGGCTCCTACGAGCAGTACTTC.

This chain connects TRBV5-6 to TRBJ1-3, with D perhaps TRBD1 (6 bases). The CDR3 is 16 amino acids. Trimming removed 0 bases at V and 2 bases at J, with 12 bases between. Germline CDR1 SGHDT, CDR2 YYEEEE. The CDR3 here is CASSLAGGGTGNTIYF. CDR3 nucleotide sequence: TGTGCCAGCAGCTTGGCCGGGGGGGGCACTGGAAACACCATATATTTT.

The J gene is TRBJ1-5, the V gene TRBV6-2 or TRBV6-3, with a weak D call TRBD1 (5 bases). Trimming removed 5 bases from V and 4 bases from J, with 12 bases in between. This CDR3 spans 14 amino acids. Germline loops: CDR1 MNHEY, CDR2 SVGEGT. The CDR3 DNA reads as TGTGCCAGCAGTGAGCCAGGGCCAAATCAGCCCCAGCATTTT. Translating gives CASSEPGPNQPQHF.

This rearrangement joins TRBV7-2 to TRBJ2-5, with D uncertain. The ends were cut back, 5 bases at V and 5 bases at J, with 9 bases in the middle. Looked up from germline, CDR1 is SGHTA and CDR2 is FQGNSA. CDR3 length: 12 residues. The CDR3 is CASSLFRETQYF. CDR3 nucleotides: TGTGCCAGCAGCCTCTTCAGGGAGACCCAGTACTTC.

This chain uses TRBV12-5 with TRBJ2-2; TRBD2 matches 11 bases. Per the germline V gene, CDR1 is LGHNT and CDR2 is FRNRAP. V lost 3 bases and J lost 4; bases outside the gene matches: 4. The CDR3 totals 16 residues. The CDR3 DNA sequence: TGTGCTAGTGGTTTTTATAGCGGGAGGGCCACCGGGGAGCTGTTTTTT. Translated: CASGFYSGRATGELFF.

The table lists this clone with many counts. The chain couples TRBV7-2 to TRBJ2-1; D perhaps matches TRBD2 (6 bases). This CDR3 has 13 residues. The germline V gene encodes CDR1 SGHTA and CDR2 FQGNSA. The V end was cut by 3 bases, the J end by 7 bases, with 10 bases between. DNA for the CDR3: TGTGCCAGCAGCTTCTTTGGGGGGAATGAGCAGTTCTTC. Translated: CASSFFGGNEQFF.

This clone was seen a single time. The chain combines TRBV5-1 with TRBJ2-7, with 9 nucleotides matching TRBD2. CDR1 SGHRS and CDR2 YFSETQ come from the germline V gene. V lost 4 bases, J lost 3 bases, and 8 bases stayed unmatched. CDR3 length: 15 residues. CDR3 amino acids: CASSPSSGTIYEQYF. As DNA, the CDR3 is TGCGCCAGCAGCCCTTCTAGCGGGACGATCTACGAGCAGTACTTC.

The chain employs TRBV19 and TRBJ2-3; the match to TRBD2 covers 9 bases. Germline V gene sequence: CDR1 LNHDA, CDR2 SQIVND (reference sequence). This CDR3 is 17 amino acids long. With V trimmed by 6 bases and J by 0 bases, 10 bases remained unmatched. The CDR3 spells CASSRPPGLASTDTQYF. The CDR3, as DNA: TGTGCCAGTAGCCGGCCACCGGGACTAGCTAGCACAGATACGCAGTATTTT.

V and J are TRBV15 and TRBJ2-7, with 8 bases identical to TRBD1. Germline CDR1 is LNHNV and CDR2 is YYDKDF (reference sequence). This CDR3 has 14 residues. The V gene end was trimmed by 5 bases and the J gene end by 5 bases; junction bases not matched to a gene: 8. CDR3 sequence (DNA): TGTGCCACCAGCGAACGGACAGGGATCAACGAGCAGTACTTC. It yields the protein CATSERTGINEQYF.

The chain links TRBV5-6 to TRBJ1-6, with 7 bases fitting TRBD1. The germline CDR1 and CDR2 sequences are SGHDT and YYEEEE. This CDR3 has 15 amino acids. V was clipped by 3 bases and J by 9 bases; unmatched bases: 9. CDR3 in DNA: TGTGCCAGCAGCTCCACAGGGGTCGTGGGTTCACCCCTCCACTTT. It is translated as CASSSTGVVGSPLHF.

In this sample, this clone turned up a few times. This sample also contains other DNA sequences that code for the same CDR3. The chain uses TRBV7-8 and TRBJ2-3; the D is unclear. CDR1 and CDR2 (germline): SGHVS, FQNEAQ. This CDR3 is 13 amino acids long. Trimming removed 6 bases from V and 4 bases from J, with 11 bases in between. CDR3 in DNA: TGTGCCAGCAGTACCACCCGAGCAGATACGCAGTATTTT. Translating it yields CASSTTRADTQYF.

This chain joins TRBV6-1 and TRBJ1-1; 9 bases line up with TRBD1. Germline V lookup: CDR1 MNHNS, CDR2 SASEGT. The CDR3 sequence is 18 residues long. V shed 2 bases, J shed 3 bases, and the junction held 13 bases outside the gene matches. Written as DNA, the CDR3 is TGTGCCAGCAGTGAACGGTTAGGACAGGGGAGACGGGACACTGAAGCTTTCTTT. This gives the protein CASSERLGQGRRDTEAFF.

The chain has TRBV7-3 and TRBJ2-6; TRBD1 matches at 7 bases. The V and J ends lost 5 bases and 0 bases, in that order; junction bases with no gene match: 7. The CDR3 consists of 17 residues. Germline V gene data show CDR1 as SGHTA and CDR2 as FQGTGA. In nucleotides, the CDR3 is TGTGCCAGCAGCAACTGGGACAGCACCTCTGGGGCCAACGTCCTGACTTTC. It encodes CASSNWDSTSGANVLTF. Combining the CDR3 with reference TRBV7-3 and TRBJ2-6 gives the whole variable domain GAGVSQTPSNKVTEKGKYVELRCDPISGHTALYWYRQSLGQGPEFLIYFQGTGAADDSGLPNDRFFAVRPEGSVSTLKIQRTERGDSAVYLCASSNWDSTSGANVLTFGAGSRLTVL.

CDR3 in amino acids: CASSLGEPTGELFF. For the CDR3, the DNA is TGTGCCAGCAGCTTAGGAGAGCCAACCGGGGAGCTGTTTTTT. The chain carries TRBV7-2 and TRBJ2-2, with D unclear. Trimming left V 1 base short and J 5 bases short, with 8 bases between. The V gene's germline CDR1 is SGHTA and CDR2 FQGNSA. The CDR3 contains 14 residues.

The chain links TRBV4-2 to TRBJ2-3; D gene ambiguous. The germline V and J ends were trimmed by 5 bases and 4 bases, with 4 bases remaining between them. Germline CDR1 LGHNA, CDR2 YNFKEQ. The length of the CDR3 is 11 residues. Here the CDR3 DNA reads TGTGCCAGCAGCGTCGCAGATACGCAGTATTTT. Its protein product is CASSVADTQYF.